This T cell receptor beta chain was recovered during a study of blood T cell repertoires in COVID-19. The CDR3 is 13 amino acids. Between the trimmed V and J ends, which lost 0 bases and 3 bases, there was a span of 3 bases. The V gene's germline CDR1 is SNHLY and CDR2 FYNNEI. In the original workflow: Reference gene primer amplification yielded estimated nucleated cell counts. Sequencing used immunoSEQ multiplex PCR; TCRdb keeps in-frame clones, though not all of them. V and J calls and clone size are those listed in that table; D and trimming were worked out from the DNA. Of 300,000 to 400,000 clones in the sample, around 86% were seen once.

The sample taken for sequencing was peripheral blood. The receptor's source is a man aged 50 to 60 with active or convalescent COVID-19. This chain connects TRBV2 to TRBJ2-1; no clear D gene. Here the CDR3 DNA reads TGTGCCAGCAGTGAAGCACTCTACAATGAGCAGTTCTTC. It translates to CASSEALYNEQFF. Full variable domain (missing parts from reference TRBV2 and TRBJ2-1): EPEVTQTPSHQVTQMGQEVILRCVPISNHLYFYWYRQILGQKVEFLVSFYNNEISEKSEIFDDQFSVERPDGSNFTLKIRSTKLEDSAMYFCASSEALYNEQFFGPGTRLTVL.